The rows below give T cell receptor beta chains drawn from one sample of a study of T cells in Graves' hyperthyroidism and ophthalmopathy. Each CDR3 protein is one row after TCRdb ran MiXCR on the multiplex PCR reads. The table has more than 500,000 distinct CDR3 sequences, around 15% seen once; the top ten hold less than 4.5%. Sequenced: blood. The receptors were sampled from a woman aged 30 to 39 with Graves' hyperthyroidism. The CDR3 runs from the conserved cysteine through the conserved F or W. Fields, in order: clone size, J gene, V gene, CDR3 length, D gene, CDR3 protein, CDR3 DNA. A D gene is named only where the DNA matches it firmly. Clone size is not always given. Where it is, it says once, few, many or a class for expanded clones.

abundance: few; j_gene: TRBJ2-7; v_gene: TRBV6-8; len: 13; d_gene: .; CDR3aa: CASSYGPRGEQYF; CDR3nt: TGTGCCAGCAGTTACGGGCCCCGGGGCGAGCAGTACTTC
abundance: many; j_gene: TRBJ1-1; v_gene: TRBV19; len: 13; d_gene: .; CDR3aa: CASSIGAITEAFF; CDR3nt: TGTGCCAGTAGTATAGGGGCGATCACTGAAGCTTTCTTT
abundance: .; j_gene: TRBJ2-6; v_gene: TRBV4-2; len: 16; d_gene: .; CDR3aa: CASSQEGSSGANVLTF; CDR3nt: TGTGCCAGCAGCCAAGAAGGAAGCTCTGGGGCCAACGTCCTGACTTTC
abundance: .; j_gene: TRBJ2-7; v_gene: TRBV20-1; len: 13; d_gene: .; CDR3aa: CSARVKRPYEQYF; CDR3nt: TGCAGTGCTAGAGTCAAGCGTCCCTACGAGCAGTACTTC
abundance: few; j_gene: TRBJ2-3; v_gene: TRBV5-6; len: 14; d_gene: .; CDR3aa: CASSLVMSTDTQYF; CDR3nt: TGTGCCAGCAGCTTGGTTATGAGCACAGATACGCAGTATTTT
abundance: .; j_gene: TRBJ2-5; v_gene: TRBV14; len: 15; d_gene: TRBD2; CDR3aa: CASSRPERGLETQYF; CDR3nt: TGTGCCAGCAGCCGGCCAGAGCGGGGGCTGGAGACCCAGTACTTC
abundance: many; j_gene: TRBJ2-5; v_gene: TRBV20-1; len: 13; d_gene: .; CDR3aa: CSQVLGREETQYF; CDR3nt: TGCAGTCAAGTCCTCGGGAGAGAGGAGACCCAGTACTTC
abundance: many; j_gene: TRBJ2-3; v_gene: TRBV20-1; len: 14; d_gene: TRBD2; CDR3aa: CSARTGRAADTQYF; CDR3nt: TGCAGTGCTAGGACCGGGAGGGCCGCAGATACGCAGTATTTT
abundance: few; j_gene: TRBJ2-5; v_gene: TRBV12-5; len: 14; d_gene: .; CDR3aa: CASGLAGLGGPQYF; CDR3nt: TGTGCTAGTGGTTTGGCCGGACTAGGGGGGCCCCAGTACTTC
abundance: .; j_gene: TRBJ1-2; v_gene: TRBV10-3; len: 13; d_gene: TRBD1; CDR3aa: CAIRSGQGGGYTF; CDR3nt: TGTGCCATCAGATCCGGACAGGGAGGTGGCTACACCTTC
abundance: many; j_gene: TRBJ2-5; v_gene: TRBV7-9; len: 13; d_gene: TRBD1; CDR3aa: CASSRTGVETQYF; CDR3nt: TGTGCCAGCAGCCGGACAGGAGTGGAGACCCAGTACTTC
abundance: many; j_gene: TRBJ2-1; v_gene: TRBV7-9; len: 14; d_gene: .; CDR3aa: CASSLLANYNEQFF; CDR3nt: TGTGCCAGCAGCCTCCTAGCGAACTACAATGAGCAGTTCTTC
abundance: .; j_gene: TRBJ2-7; v_gene: TRBV4-3; len: 14; d_gene: .; CDR3aa: CAGSPPKRTYEQYF; CDR3nt: TGCGCCGGCAGCCCCCCTAAGAGGACCTACGAGCAGTACTTC
abundance: few; j_gene: TRBJ2-2; v_gene: TRBV19; len: 16; d_gene: TRBD2; CDR3aa: CASSKNGRGSTGELFF; CDR3nt: TGTGCCAGTAGTAAGAACGGGAGGGGGAGCACCGGGGAGCTGTTTTTT
abundance: .; j_gene: TRBJ1-2; v_gene: TRBV20-1; len: 12; d_gene: TRBD1; CDR3aa: CSARDSSYGYTF; CDR3nt: TGCAGTGCAAGGGACAGTTCCTATGGCTACACCTTC
abundance: many; j_gene: TRBJ2-3; v_gene: TRBV30; len: 13; d_gene: TRBD1; CDR3aa: CAWSGQGIFTQYF; CDR3nt: TGTGCCTGGAGTGGACAGGGGATTTTTACGCAGTATTTT
abundance: many; j_gene: TRBJ2-1; v_gene: TRBV7-3; len: 16; d_gene: TRBD2; CDR3aa: CASSSGLARSFSEQFF; CDR3nt: TGTGCCAGCAGCTCAGGACTAGCGCGATCCTTCTCGGAGCAGTTCTTC
abundance: many; j_gene: TRBJ2-3; v_gene: TRBV7-2; len: 16; d_gene: TRBD1; CDR3aa: CASRLEGQGSTDTQYF; CDR3nt: TGTGCCAGCAGACTAGAAGGACAGGGGAGCACAGATACGCAGTATTTT
abundance: many; j_gene: TRBJ2-7; v_gene: TRBV28; len: 17; d_gene: .; CDR3aa: CASTPPSQHVSSYEQYF; CDR3nt: TGTGCCAGCACCCCACCATCACAACACGTGAGCTCCTACGAGCAGTACTTC
abundance: once; j_gene: TRBJ2-1; v_gene: TRBV5-4; len: 14; d_gene: TRBD1; CDR3aa: CATPSRTGSNEQFF; CDR3nt: TGTGCCACCCCGAGCCGGACAGGGAGCAATGAGCAGTTCTTC
abundance: .; j_gene: TRBJ2-1; v_gene: TRBV2; len: 16; d_gene: TRBD1; CDR3aa: CASSVPDRQGIYEQFF; CDR3nt: TGTGCCAGCAGTGTCCCGGATCGACAGGGAATTTACGAGCAGTTCTTC
abundance: few; j_gene: TRBJ1-5; v_gene: TRBV6-1; len: 15; d_gene: .; CDR3aa: CASSHLDQRSQPQHF; CDR3nt: TGTGCCAGCAGCCACCTGGACCAGCGGAGTCAGCCCCAGCATTTT
abundance: many; j_gene: TRBJ2-7; v_gene: TRBV29-1; len: 12; d_gene: .; CDR3aa: CSVLTPAYEQYF; CDR3nt: TGCAGCGTATTGACACCAGCCTACGAGCAGTACTTC
abundance: many; j_gene: TRBJ2-2; v_gene: TRBV6-4; len: 15; d_gene: TRBD1; CDR3aa: CASSDGTGDTGELFF; CDR3nt: TGTGCCAGCAGTGACGGGACAGGGGACACCGGGGAGCTGTTTTTT
abundance: .; j_gene: TRBJ1-1; v_gene: TRBV7-9; len: 14; d_gene: .; CDR3aa: CASSLGEVRGEAFF; CDR3nt: TGTGCCAGCAGCTTAGGGGAAGTCAGAGGGGAAGCTTTCTTT
abundance: .; j_gene: TRBJ1-3; v_gene: TRBV5-1; len: 14; d_gene: .; CDR3aa: CASSPGDSGNTIYF; CDR3nt: TGCGCCAGCAGCCCCGGCGACTCTGGAAACACCATATATTTT
abundance: many; j_gene: TRBJ1-3; v_gene: TRBV30; len: 14; d_gene: .; CDR3aa: CAWRAGSTGNTIYF; CDR3nt: TGTGCCTGGAGGGCAGGATCGACTGGAAACACCATATATTTT
abundance: few; j_gene: TRBJ2-1; v_gene: TRBV29-1; len: 13; d_gene: .; CDR3aa: CSAPTRDYNEQFF; CDR3nt: TGCAGCGCTCCAACCCGGGACTACAATGAGCAGTTCTTC
abundance: many; j_gene: TRBJ2-7; v_gene: TRBV29-1; len: 11; d_gene: TRBD1; CDR3aa: CSARTGLEQYF; CDR3nt: TGCAGCGCCCGGACAGGGCTTGAGCAGTACTTC
abundance: many; j_gene: TRBJ1-5; v_gene: TRBV6-1; len: 18; d_gene: .; CDR3aa: CASSEAVGGPYSNQPQHF; CDR3nt: TGTGCCAGCAGTGAAGCGGTTGGGGGCCCATATAGCAATCAGCCCCAGCATTTT
abundance: many; j_gene: TRBJ1-1; v_gene: TRBV20-1; len: 13; d_gene: .; CDR3aa: CSASQSGGTEAFF; CDR3nt: TGCAGTGCGTCACAGTCAGGAGGGACTGAAGCTTTCTTT
abundance: many; j_gene: TRBJ2-3; v_gene: TRBV27; len: 13; d_gene: .; CDR3aa: CASSMRDRDTQYF; CDR3nt: TGTGCCAGCAGTATGCGAGATCGGGATACGCAGTATTTT
abundance: many; j_gene: TRBJ2-3; v_gene: TRBV27; len: 15; d_gene: .; CDR3aa: CASRIRDSYTDTQYF; CDR3nt: TGTGCCAGCAGAATACGGGACTCGTACACAGATACGCAGTATTTT
abundance: few; j_gene: TRBJ1-2; v_gene: TRBV27; len: 18; d_gene: TRBD1; CDR3aa: CASSPLARGRDSNYGYTF; CDR3nt: TGTGCCAGCAGTCCCCTAGCCAGGGGGCGAGATTCTAACTATGGCTACACCTTC
abundance: many; j_gene: TRBJ2-7; v_gene: TRBV12-3/TRBV12-4; len: 13; d_gene: .; CDR3aa: CASTFFSFHEQYF; CDR3nt: TGTGCCAGCACTTTTTTCTCCTTCCACGAGCAGTACTTC
abundance: .; j_gene: TRBJ1-5; v_gene: TRBV12-3/TRBV12-4; len: 15; d_gene: .; CDR3aa: CASSLERTVEQPQHF; CDR3nt: TGTGCCAGCAGTTTAGAAAGGACTGTAGAGCAGCCCCAGCATTTT
abundance: .; j_gene: TRBJ1-1; v_gene: TRBV7-9; len: 15; d_gene: .; CDR3aa: CASSLEGSEGTEAFF; CDR3nt: TGTGCCAGCAGCTTAGAGGGGTCAGAGGGAACTGAAGCTTTCTTT
abundance: few; j_gene: TRBJ1-5; v_gene: TRBV24-1; len: 13; d_gene: .; CDR3aa: CATSEGLQQPQHF; CDR3nt: TGTGCCACCAGTGAGGGACTACAACAGCCCCAGCATTTT
abundance: few; j_gene: TRBJ2-2; v_gene: TRBV15; len: 16; d_gene: .; CDR3aa: CATSGIRVANTGELFF; CDR3nt: TGTGCCACCAGCGGCATTCGGGTCGCGAACACCGGGGAGCTGTTTTTT
abundance: many; j_gene: TRBJ2-3; v_gene: TRBV12-3/TRBV12-4; len: 15; d_gene: TRBD2; CDR3aa: CASSLISGGSDTQYF; CDR3nt: TGTGCCAGCAGTTTAATTAGCGGGGGGTCAGATACGCAGTATTTT
abundance: many; j_gene: TRBJ2-7; v_gene: TRBV7-2; len: 16; d_gene: .; CDR3aa: CASSLLADGSRYEQYF; CDR3nt: TGTGCCAGCAGCTTGCTCGCAGACGGCTCAAGATACGAGCAGTACTTC
abundance: few; j_gene: TRBJ2-7; v_gene: TRBV7-2; len: 14; d_gene: TRBD1; CDR3aa: CASSLTGLGNEQYF; CDR3nt: TGTGCCAGCAGCTTGACAGGGCTGGGAAACGAGCAGTACTTC
abundance: many; j_gene: TRBJ1-1; v_gene: TRBV3-1; len: 14; d_gene: .; CDR3aa: CASRRGTANTEAFF; CDR3nt: TGTGCCAGCAGAAGGGGGACGGCGAACACTGAAGCTTTCTTT